This T cell receptor beta chain was sequenced during a study of cytomegalovirus exposure and HLA in healthy donors (dated by TCRdb to 2016 to 2017). For context, the study as a whole: An earlier analysis of about 530 of the donors reported approximately 300 Gb of sequence data and 95 million to 120 million unique TCR beta sequences obtained from about 179 million T cells. Of the roughly 400 genotyped donors, 81% were placed in the genetic ancestry cluster associated with self-reported Caucasian donors. In addition to the first cohort of several hundred subjects, a separate validation cohort of under 150 different subjects was used. A later genetic analysis took genome-wide SNP genotypes for 398 of the 666 donors and used that subset as a discovery cohort. About 5 DR-DQ haplotypes were handled as single units for association and clustering, since linkage in the cohort was strong. An earlier analysis of approximately 630 of the donors applied high-throughput TCR beta sequencing to assess whether each TCR beta V gene segment acted as functional or pseudogenic. Rather than drawing on any new phenotypic data, the later analysis identified candidate immune exposures from TCR beta sequences and the way those sequences occurred across donors. High-throughput TCR immunosequencing, statistical association of individual TCRs with disease status, and machine learning were combined to predict cytomegalovirus infection status. Every discovery cohort repertoire had been produced on one sequencing platform. Typing coverage varied by locus: roughly 629-630 donors for A, B, C, DRB1 and DQB1; 522 for DQA1; about 570 for DPA1; around 450 for DPB1. Approximately 300 gigabases of sequencing data and about 92 million unique TCR sequences made up an early release that covered 640 HLA-typed donors. The study aimed to test whether signatures of past pathogen exposure could be identified by cataloging public T cell receptors. The study used immunosequencing to profile the T cell repertoires of about 670 subjects and linked those repertoires to cytomegalovirus serostatus. Alongside the repertoire data, information on donor age, sex, ethnicity and CMV serostatus was compiled. A later analysis re-analyzed previously published TCR beta repertoires from 550 to 700 donors and added high-resolution HLA genotyping to study TCR occurrence patterns. HLA typing covered class I and class II loci at four-digit resolution. Among around 400 genotyped donors of the cohort, an average of approximately 240,000 unique TCR beta nucleotide sequences was sequenced per donor, of which approximately 18% were non-productive.

The cohort consisted of hundreds of healthy bone marrow donors. At the time of sampling, every cohort member was nominally healthy, though immune exposures that went unrecorded were likely present. The donor tested CMV seronegative and was one of the 352 seronegative cohort members. A peripheral blood sample was provided by each donor, and peripheral blood mononuclear cells were used for TCR beta sequencing. Genomic DNA was extracted from the blood cell samples with the Qiagen DNeasy Blood Extraction Kit. Library construction relied on the immunoSEQ multiplex PCR assay. The multiplex PCR relied on a mix of 60 forward primers for TCR Vbeta segments and 13 reverse primers for TCR Jbeta segments. The CDR3 region of rearranged TCR beta genes was amplified from genomic DNA with a multiplex PCR assay. The Illumina HiSeq System was used to sequence the amplified TCR beta libraries as 87-base-pair reads. Under the source paper's analysis protocol: A later analysis counted around 72 million unique TCR beta chains across the 650 to 800 repertoires, and 9.5 million to 11 million of these chains were shared by at least two donors. Raw reads were error-corrected and collapsed into unique sequences with a nearest-neighbor algorithm that merged closely related sequences to remove PCR and sequencing errors. Alignment of CDR3 sequences to IMGT reference sequences was used to assign V, D and J gene segments. Each retained sequence needed at least a six-nucleotide match to both a V gene segment and a J gene segment. Rearrangements were called productive when the CDR3 lacked stop codons and stayed in frame with V and J; all others were non-productive. Following IMGT convention, CDR3 was defined as the stretch from the second conserved V-encoded cysteine up to the conserved J-encoded phenylalanine. The earlier analysis of about 610 of the donors excluded any sequence lacking an unambiguous match to a single V gene segment. An earlier analysis of 450 to 650 of the donors called V segments functional above 56.7% productive rearrangements and segregating when the between-donor standard deviation exceeded 5%. A statistical classification framework was developed to diagnose cytomegalovirus status using the catalog of TCR beta chain sequences. In a later analysis, V and J genes were assigned by comparing TCR nucleotide sequences against IMGT/GENE-DB human TR gene sequences. The TCRdist pipeline was used in a later analysis to assign CDR3 sequences and most-parsimonious VDJ recombination scenarios. In a later analysis, each TCR beta chain was defined by its CDR3 amino acid sequence together with its V-gene family, and reads without a unique V-gene family were excluded. To address suspected cross-contamination and a sequencing artifact, a later analysis removed a few hundred highly shared, low-generation-probability nucleotide sequences. In a later analysis, a clonal expansion index was calculated for each public chain from normalized within-repertoire ranks of inferred template counts. In a later analysis, generation probabilities were computed using a VDJ recombination model fitted to out-of-frame rearrangements, and the results were checked against IGoR. In a later analysis, TCR-TCR, TCR-HLA and TCR-CMV co-occurrence was scored with hypergeometric tests, and a repertoire-size bias correction was applied to TCR pairs. False discovery rates were estimated in a later analysis by permuting HLA or CMV assignments 20 times. In a later analysis, co-occurring TCRs were grouped using DBSCAN, with TCRdist sequence similarity added in when clustering inside HLA-allele-positive subsets. For co-occurrence clustering, repertoires with fewer than 30,000 or more than 120,000 public chains were excluded, along with five repertoires with anomalous nucleotide sharing. TCRdb re-hosts the immuneACCESS table, in-frame sequences only. Its copies lack some clones; in the studies checked, an unresolved V gene accounts for under half of them, and the cause for the rest is not known. That table gives V, J and clone size, and the DNA gave D and trimming. The sample table lists 100,000 to 150,000 clones, about 85% of them with a count of one. The ten largest clones add up to around 1.7% of the sample.

Study-level results and caveats: An association between a missense DCLRE1C variant and V-gene and J-gene trimming of TCR beta chains was found in a later genetic analysis and replicated in an independent cohort. Because HLA typing was unavailable for some donors at each locus, only the typed subset was used in association tests. When HLA alleles, especially DR and DQ, strongly co-occurred, TCR associations were difficult to assign to individual alleles. Most TCR sequences were observed very rarely across donors, whereas some public TCRs were present in many individuals. Correlated functional status among segregating V segments might reflect linkage disequilibrium, but an unknown experimental factor could not be ruled out. A few of the identified cytomegalovirus-associated TCR beta chains were confirmed in vitro to be specific for cytomegalovirus antigens. A later genetic analysis reported fewer N-insertions in productive TCRs among donors in an Asian-associated ancestry cluster than the roughly 620-donor mean. In a later analysis, several top co-occurrence clusters were reported to appear linked to parvovirus B19, influenza, CMV and Epstein-Barr virus. The classifier was reported to diagnose cytomegalovirus status with high specificity and sensitivity in both the original and validation cohorts. Compared with equally common non-associated chains, HLA-associated TCR beta chains in a later analysis were more clonally expanded and had lower generation probabilities. A later analysis found that TCR association rates varied across HLA loci, with DRB1 alleles showing the most associated TCRs and HLA-C alleles the fewest. In this cohort, only TCR beta chains were sequenced, and detectable features were limited by the absence of alpha or paired-chain data. Specific HLA alleles were associated with 15,000 to 20,000 TCR beta sequences at a false discovery rate of 0.05 in a later analysis. The authors suggested that the approach could potentially be generalized to other disease states and immunological phenotypes. A total of 150 to 200 TCR beta chains were listed by the study as associated with cytomegalovirus. In an earlier analysis of some 550 of the donors, most TCR beta V segments were observed in productive rearrangements about 87% or about 30% of the time, broadly matching IMGT annotations. CMV serostatus was the only immune exposure information available for the cohort. Sequencing depth was assumed to be roughly uniform across donors in the presence/absence analyses, though that assumption may not hold. The earlier analysis of approximately 560 of the donors excluded fewer than 20 rarely observed V segments, including chromosome 9 orphons, because counts were too low. A later analysis found that most CMV-associated TCR beta chains appeared HLA-restricted, with HLA associations seemingly driven largely by CMV exposure. A cluster of highly shared sequence variants was judged likely to represent a technical artifact of the sequencing pipeline. A further reported finding was that TCR beta sequences accurately predicted the HLA-A and HLA-B alleles for most subjects in the first cohort.

In regard to this clone: Its cognate antigen has yet to be identified. Base qualities are not provided; no much larger clone lies one nucleotide away.

This TCR was recovered from a boy between 10 and 17 years old in good health and CMV-seronegative. The sample comprised PBMCs.

The CDR3 corresponds to CASGQGPEQYF. The DNA reads as follows: TGTGCCAGCGGACAGGGACCCGAGCAGTACTTC. The V and J genes are TRBV25-1 and TRBJ2-7; 8 bases in between match TRBD1. Including cysteine and phenylalanine, the CDR3 has 11 amino acids. Only the CDR3 region is kept as DNA, spanning 33 bases read in frame from base 1. Looking up the germline V gene yields CDR1 MGHDK and CDR2 SYGVNS. At the junction V is shortened by 8 bases and J by 6 bases; bases outside the gene matches: 3.